This T cell receptor beta chain stems from a study of blood T cells in healthy people across ages (dated by TCRdb to about 2015). Regarding the study in general: In model experiments, roughly one uniquely barcoded TCR beta cDNA molecule per two T cells was captured by template switching. Donors were grouped into four age groups: young (average about 15 years), middle-aged (around 39), aged (about 60) and long-lived (about 90). To track age-related changes in TCR beta repertoire diversity, the study relied on deep sequencing normalized with unique cDNA molecular identifiers. To avoid experimental bias, donors of different ages were distributed randomly across sequencing lanes. For two donors (one aged 18 to 30 and one aged 80 or older), the study analyzed two additional independent replicas of 1 million unique cDNA reads from the same blood draw.

The library was built by means of 5' RACE. A second PCR of roughly 6 to 11 cycles was run with a J-beta primer mix and a sample-barcoded 5' primer. A unique molecular identifier was introduced onto each TCR beta cDNA molecule by a template-switch 5' adaptor carrying 12 random nucleotides. Each sample yielded at least 2.5 million CDR3-containing paired-end reads. First-strand cDNA synthesis was performed from all RNA using the Mint cDNA synthesis kit, with priming by a TRBC-specific oligonucleotide. Following uracil-DNA glycosylase treatment, a first 18-cycle PCR with universal primers M1SS and BC2_uni_R was performed on all cDNA. In the authors' own workflow: For normalization, 1 million high-quality reads, each with a distinct molecular identifier, were randomly selected from each sample. Reads with shared molecular identifiers were discarded instead of being binned into consensus sequences. MiTCR, set to a Q25 quality threshold and the strictest error-elimination algorithm, was used for CDR3 identification, clonotype clustering and error correction. A nonparametric unseen species model with Euler transformation was used to estimate a lower bound on total TCR beta diversity. In TCRdb, the public reads were trimmed at Q25 with fastp and aligned with MiXCR, with productive beta chains retained. CDR3 protein duplicates are merged, each entry listing the most common genes and DNA. TCRdb, not the original authors, processed these V and J calls. The sample yields 1.5 million to 2 million distinct CDR3 sequences; 30% to 40% were counted once. In total, the top ten clones hold more than 20% of the sample.

Overall study outcomes, separate from this receptor: Estimates of total diversity based on one million sequenced T cells were regarded as lower bounds and as underestimates. Compared with the aged group, more naive CD4+ T cells, fewer expanded clones and increased TCR diversity were shown by the long-lived group, suggesting age selection. Bulk unsorted PBMC profiling prevented conclusive comparison of naive and antigen-experienced compartments. Donor CMV infection status was unknown, potentially confounding age-related changes in expanded clonotypes. As age increased, observed TCR beta diversity per million T cells dropped in a roughly linear way, and a significant reduction was already evident by age 40. A strong correlation was found between observed TCR beta diversity and the percentage of naive T cells measured by flow cytometry.

Trimming at the junction amounts to 0 bases on V and 0 bases on J, and the germline ends lie 18 bases apart. CDR1 and CDR2 (MNHEY, SVGAGI) derive from the germline V gene. Including the terminal cysteine and phenylalanine, the CDR3 comprises 19 residues. The sequence is cut down to CDR3 DNA, 57 bases in frame from base 1. The roughly 42 donors, aged roughly 6 to 95 years, were systemically healthy Caucasian individuals from Russia. Roughly 10 milliliters of peripheral blood were drawn from each donor into EDTA-treated Vacutainer tubes. PBMCs were isolated by Ficoll-Paque density-gradient centrifugation, with at least 7 million obtained per sample. Total RNA was extracted from PBMCs with Trizol reagent, with at least 6 micrograms obtained per sample. The percentages of naive CD45RAhigh/CD27high T cells were determined by flow cytometry on a PBMC aliquot from every donor. This clonotype was detected only a few times. The clone's antigen remains unknown. Base quality data are lacking; no much larger clone is found one base away.

The receptor's source is a human donor in good health. The chain employs TRBV6-5 and TRBJ1-5, and TRBD1 may be the D gene, going by 5 matching bases. The sequencing input was blood. CDR3 protein: CASSYSANLGTVSNQPQHF. The nucleotide sequence reads TGTGCCAGCAGTTACTCGGCTAACCTGGGGACGGTTAGCAATCAGCCCCAGCATTTT.